These 19 T cell receptor beta chains originate from one sample sequenced in a study of cytomegalovirus exposure and HLA in healthy donors. TCRdb's table, derived via immunoSEQ multiplex PCR, lists solely in-frame clones and lacks some. The profile shows roughly 56,000 clones, roughly nine tenths of them singletons. The sequenced material came from PBMCs. Receptors originate from a woman in her 30s in good health and CMV-seronegative.

The chain combines TRBV4-1 with TRBJ2-7; the match to TRBD1 covers 9 bases. The V gene end was trimmed by 3 bases and the J gene end by 4 bases; junction bases not matched to a gene: 7. This CDR3 is built from 15 residues. Germline values: CDR1 MGHRA, CDR2 YSYEKL. In DNA, the CDR3 is TGCGCCAGCAGCCATTCGGGACAGGGTGGGTACGAGCAGTACTTC. Residues: CASSHSGQGGYEQYF.

This clone was observed a handful of times. The chain combines TRBV5-1 with TRBJ1-2; 7 bases are shared with TRBD1. The CDR3 totals 13 residues. Looked up from germline, CDR1 is SGHRS and CDR2 is YFSETQ. The junction had 11 bases not matched to a gene; V was cut back by 2 bases and J by 13 bases. The DNA for the CDR3 is TGCGCCAGCAGCTTTAGACAGGGAGACTCCGGCACCTTC. Residues: CASSFRQGDSGTF.

The chain is built from TRBV27 and TRBJ2-1; maybe TRBD2 (5 bases). The V gene lost 5 bases and the J gene lost 5 bases, with 10 bases spanning the gap. This CDR3 has 13 residues. In germline, CDR1 is MNHEY, CDR2 SMNVEV (reference sequence). The CDR3 region has the DNA TGTGCCAGCAGTCTACTAGGCCACAATGAGCAGTTCTTC. It codes for CASSLLGHNEQFF.

This clone is a singleton in its sample. The V and J genes are TRBV27 and TRBJ2-1, with 8 bases aligning to TRBD2. The V and J ends lost 6 bases and 1 base, in that order; junction bases with no gene match: 2. Germline V gene data show CDR1 as MNHEY and CDR2 as SMNVEV (reference sequence). The CDR3 has 14 amino acids. The CDR3, as DNA: TGTGCCAGCAGCCCTAGCGGGTCCTACAATGAGCAGTTCTTC. Its translation is CASSPSGSYNEQFF.

The table lists this clone with a count of one. The V and J genes are TRBV4-2 and TRBJ2-7; TRBD2 matches 9 bases. Germline lookup yields CDR1 LGHNA and CDR2 YNFKEQ. The ends lost 3 bases at V and 7 bases at J; junction bases unmatched: 4. The CDR3 covers 13 residues. The CDR3 bases are TGTGCCAGCAGCCAGGTAGCGGGAGAGGAGCAGTACTTC. Amino acids: CASSQVAGEEQYF.

The rearrangement links TRBV6-6 to TRBJ2-1; 9 bases are a match to TRBD1. This CDR3 is built from 14 residues. J gave up 10 bases and V 6 bases, and 10 bases lay outside the gene matches. Germline V gene data show CDR1 as MNHNY and CDR2 as SVGAGI (reference sequence). The DNA of the CDR3 is TGTGCCAGCAGAACCGGGACAGGGTCCAACGAGCAGTTCTTC. This sequence encodes CASRTGTGSNEQFF.

V and J are TRBV12-2 and TRBJ1-2; the table calls TRBD1, which could not be checked here. TRBV12-2 is a pseudogene segment. The CDR3 covers 16 residues. Here the CDR3 DNA reads TGTGCAAGTCGCTTAGGACAGGGTCTGACTAACTATGGCTACACCTTC. It specifies CASRLGQGLTNYGYTF.

The V gene is TRBV27, the J gene TRBJ2-7; D perhaps matches TRBD2 (6 bases). The CDR3 runs to 13 residues. Trimming left V 2 bases short and J 5 bases short, with 10 bases between. Germline V CDR1 and CDR2: MNHEY, SMNVEV (reference sequence). This CDR3 is CASSLAGSHEQYF. The CDR3 DNA sequence: TGTGCCAGCAGTTTAGCGGGGTCCCACGAGCAGTACTTC.

The genes are TRBV5-1 and TRBJ1-1; D unclear. V gave up 0 bases and J gave up 9 bases, with 12 bases separating them. Germline V gene sequence: CDR1 SGHRS, CDR2 YFSETQ. This CDR3 comprises 13 residues. CDR3 bases: TGCGCCAGCAGCTTGGGACAAGGACTTAAAGCTTTCTTT. It is translated as CASSLGQGLKAFF. The entire variable domain, with the rest obtained from reference TRBV5-1 and TRBJ1-1, is as follows: KAGVTQTPRYLIKTRGQQVTLSCSPISGHRSVSWYQQTPGQGLQFLFEYFSETQRNKGNFPGRFSGRQFSNSRSEMNVSTLELGDSALYLCASSLGQGLKAFFGQGTRLTVV.

This clone was counted a single time. The J gene is TRBJ2-7, the V gene TRBV10-3; D perhaps matches TRBD2 (6 bases). V was trimmed by 4 bases and J by 7 bases, leaving 23 bases between them. CDR1 is ENHRY, CDR2 SYGVKD, per germline. CDR3 length: 16 amino acids. The CDR3 sequence: CAISGGLRQNKGEQYF. CDR3 bases: TGTGCCATCAGTGGGGGACTCCGGCAGAACAAGGGGGAGCAGTACTTC.

The chain uses TRBV28 and TRBJ2-7; TRBD1 aligns across 9 bases. The CDR3 is 15 amino acids. After removal of 7 bases from V and 7 bases from J, the junction contained 14 bases not matched to a gene. Germline values: CDR1 MDHEN, CDR2 SYDVKM. The CDR3 sequence: CASTAQGAFSREQYF. CDR3 DNA: TGTGCCAGCACTGCACAGGGGGCATTTAGTCGGGAGCAGTACTTC. Full variable domain (rest looked up from reference TRBV28 and TRBJ2-7): DVKVTQSSRYLVKRTGEKVFLECVQDMDHENMFWYRQDPGLGLRLIYFSYDVKMKEKGDIPEGYSVSREKKERFSLILESASTNQTSMYLCASTAQGAFSREQYFGPGTRLTVT.

This clone was detected only once. J is TRBJ1-4 and V is TRBV28, with 8 bases matching TRBD1. The V segment lost 7 bases and the J segment 0 bases; nucleotides outside the gene matches: 7. Germline lookup yields CDR1 MDHEN and CDR2 SYDVKM. The CDR3 spans 16 residues. The CDR3 DNA reads TGTGCCAGCAATGGACAGGGTCTTGCAACTAATGAAAAACTGTTTTTT. Translated: CASNGQGLATNEKLFF. The whole variable domain, remainder taken from reference TRBV28 and TRBJ1-4, is DVKVTQSSRYLVKRTGEKVFLECVQDMDHENMFWYRQDPGLGLRLIYFSYDVKMKEKGDIPEGYSVSREKKERFSLILESASTNQTSMYLCASNGQGLATNEKLFFGSGTQLSVL.

The DNA for the CDR3 is TGTGCCAGCAGCCAAGGGGAGGGGACAGGGCTCATGAACACTGAAGCTTTCTTT. Amino acid sequence: CASSQGEGTGLMNTEAFF. The chain links TRBV14 to TRBJ1-1; 9 positions match TRBD1. The J segment lost 0 bases and the V segment lost 1 base, leaving 9 bases of the junction unmatched. Germline V gene data show CDR1 as SGHDN and CDR2 as FVKESK. This CDR3 contains 18 residues.

The J gene is TRBJ2-7, the V gene TRBV29-1, with 7 bases matching TRBD1. The CDR3 contains 14 residues. Germline V gene lookup returns CDR1 SQVTM and CDR2 ANQGSEA. Trimming took 6 bases from V and 1 from J; bases not matched to a gene: 9. CDR3 DNA sequence: TGCAGCGTACAACAGGGGTGGTTGTCCTACGAGCAGTACTTC. Translated: CSVQQGWLSYEQYF.

The chain links TRBV30 to TRBJ1-1; D is unclear. V dropped 3 bases and J dropped 6 bases, with 5 bases sitting between them. The CDR3 consists of 10 residues. CDR1 and CDR2 (germline): GTSNPN, SVGIG (reference sequence). CDR3: CAWRDSEAFF. DNA for the CDR3: TGTGCCTGGAGGGACTCTGAAGCTTTCTTT.

The chain is built from TRBV6-5 and TRBJ1-3; D uncertain. The length of the CDR3 is 13 residues. Trimming pared 11 bases from V and 4 bases from J, leaving 15 bases between. CDR1 MNHEY and CDR2 SVGAGI come from the germline V gene. CDR3 coding DNA: TGTGCCGCAAGCCCTTTCCGGGGAAACACCATATATTTT. Residues: CAASPFRGNTIYF.

This clone turned up a few times. This chain joins TRBV12-5 and TRBJ1-2, with 8 bases lining up with TRBD1. The germline V gene encodes CDR1 LGHNT and CDR2 FRNRAP. The CDR3 runs 14 residues. V was clipped by 1 base and J by 6 bases; unmatched bases: 4. This chain's CDR3 is CASGLDGQGDGYTF. CDR3 coding DNA: TGTGCTAGTGGTTTGGACGGACAGGGTGATGGCTACACCTTC.

The chain combines TRBV6-5 with TRBJ1-1; the D is unclear. This CDR3 region has 13 residues. Looked up from germline, CDR1 is MNHEY and CDR2 is SVGAGI. Trimming took 11 bases from V and 1 from J, leaving 14 bases between them. The CDR3 DNA reads as TGTGCCGCCATCGCCCCAGGGAACACTGAAGCTTTCTTT. As protein: CAAIAPGNTEAFF.

CDR3 coding DNA: TGTGCCAGCAGTTACCGTTCGGGAGCTAATGAGCAGTTCTTC. Its translation: CASSYRSGANEQFF. J is TRBJ2-1 and V is TRBV6-5; D possibly corresponds to TRBD2 (6 bases). Looked up from germline, CDR1 is MNHEY and CDR2 is SVGAGI. This CDR3 spans 14 amino acids. Trimming took off 2 bases at V and 7 bases at J, with 12 bases between the two ends.